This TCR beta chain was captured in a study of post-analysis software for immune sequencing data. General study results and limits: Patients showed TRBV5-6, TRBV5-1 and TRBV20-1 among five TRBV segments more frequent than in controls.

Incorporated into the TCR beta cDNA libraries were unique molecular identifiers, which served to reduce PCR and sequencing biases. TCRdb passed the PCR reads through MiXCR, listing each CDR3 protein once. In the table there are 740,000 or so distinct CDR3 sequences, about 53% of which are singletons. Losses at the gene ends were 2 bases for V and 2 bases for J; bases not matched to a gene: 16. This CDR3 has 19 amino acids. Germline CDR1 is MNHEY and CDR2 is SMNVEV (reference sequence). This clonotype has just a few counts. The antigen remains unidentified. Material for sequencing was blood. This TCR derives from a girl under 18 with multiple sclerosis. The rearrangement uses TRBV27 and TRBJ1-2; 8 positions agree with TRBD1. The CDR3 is CASSLRPGQVEKLNYGYTF. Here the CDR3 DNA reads TGTGCCAGCAGTTTACGCCCGGGACAGGTCGAGAAGCTCAACTATGGCTACACCTTC.